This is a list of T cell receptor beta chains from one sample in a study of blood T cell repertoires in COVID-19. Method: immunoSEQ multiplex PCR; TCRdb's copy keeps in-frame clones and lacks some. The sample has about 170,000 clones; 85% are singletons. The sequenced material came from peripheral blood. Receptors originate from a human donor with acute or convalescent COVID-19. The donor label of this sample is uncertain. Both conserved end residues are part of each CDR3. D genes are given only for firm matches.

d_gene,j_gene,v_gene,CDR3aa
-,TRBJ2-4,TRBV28,CASRGGGAAKNIQYF
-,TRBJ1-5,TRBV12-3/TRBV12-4,CASSFRGSQPQHF
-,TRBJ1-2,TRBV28,CASRLVLAAYGYTF
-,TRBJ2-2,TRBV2,CASRRGVTGELFF
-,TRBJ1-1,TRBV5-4,CASSSTGFEAFF
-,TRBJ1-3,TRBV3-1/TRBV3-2,CASSLKNTIYF
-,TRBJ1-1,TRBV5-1,CASSPTMGASTEAFF
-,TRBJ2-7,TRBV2,CASSLDPGTYEQYF
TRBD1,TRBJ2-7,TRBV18,CASSMGQEFYEQYF
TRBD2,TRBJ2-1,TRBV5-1,CASSRTSGGANEQFF
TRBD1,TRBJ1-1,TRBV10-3,CAIRRDRGQNTEAFF
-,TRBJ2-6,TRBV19,CASSSRVGANVLTF
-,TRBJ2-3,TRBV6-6,CASDGASLTTDTQYF
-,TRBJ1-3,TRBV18,CASSQGGKPLNTIYF
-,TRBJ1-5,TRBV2,CACHLEGFNQPQHF
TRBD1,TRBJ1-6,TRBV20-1,CSASSSGTGNSPLHF
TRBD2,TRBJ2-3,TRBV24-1,CATSEASGGPNTDTQYF
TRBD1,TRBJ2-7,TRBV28,CASSMGTGRGQYF
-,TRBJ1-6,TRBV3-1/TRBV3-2,CASSQVARAGKLTPLHF
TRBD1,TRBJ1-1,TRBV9,CASSARTGFEAFF
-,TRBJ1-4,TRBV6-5,CASSPGIPIGKLFF
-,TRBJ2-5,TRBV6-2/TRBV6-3,CASSYRTRDQETQYF
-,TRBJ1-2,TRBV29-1,CSVDRNYGYTF
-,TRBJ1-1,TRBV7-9,CASSLEGKTEAFF
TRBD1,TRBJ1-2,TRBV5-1,CASSLISTGGSLYGYTF
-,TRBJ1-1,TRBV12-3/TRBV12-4,CASSQNRNTEAFF
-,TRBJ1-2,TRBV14,CASSQARQDNYGYTF
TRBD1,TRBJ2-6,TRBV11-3,CASTPGQGAAGANVLTF
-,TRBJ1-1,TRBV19,CASSSPGLGNTEAFF
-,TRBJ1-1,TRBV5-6,CASSSGPVRAFF
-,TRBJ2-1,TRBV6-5,CASSSGLSGNEQFF
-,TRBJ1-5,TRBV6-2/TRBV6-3,CASSYSVGGISNQPQHF
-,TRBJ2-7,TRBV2,CASSEARRVQSSYEQYF
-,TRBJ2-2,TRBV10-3,CAIRRDPNTGELFF
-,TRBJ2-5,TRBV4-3,CASSQSGGGQETQYF
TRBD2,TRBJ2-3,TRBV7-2,CASSPTSGGATDTQYF
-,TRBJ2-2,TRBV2,CASKLLGTTGELFF
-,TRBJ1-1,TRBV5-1,CASSLAGKTEAFF
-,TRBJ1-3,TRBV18,CASSPPRAGSGGNTIYF
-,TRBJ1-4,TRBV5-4,CASSLTVNEKLFF
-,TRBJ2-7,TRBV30,CAWRGLSDNYEQYF
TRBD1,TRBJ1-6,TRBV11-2,CASSLDPGGSPLHF
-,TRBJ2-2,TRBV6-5,CASSRVSNTGELFF
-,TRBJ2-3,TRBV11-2,CASSLYTDTQYF
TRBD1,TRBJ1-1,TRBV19,CASSTGGSEAFF
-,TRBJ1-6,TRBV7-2,CASSLESAPLHF
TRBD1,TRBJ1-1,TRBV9,CASSVSGTVEAFF
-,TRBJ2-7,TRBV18,CASSPARGGAGYEQYF
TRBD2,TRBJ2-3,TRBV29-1,CSVGELAGGLDTQYF
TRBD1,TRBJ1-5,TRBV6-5,CASSLTGANQPQHF
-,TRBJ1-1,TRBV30,CALRDRHTEAFF
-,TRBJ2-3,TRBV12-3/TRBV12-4,CASSFGLTDTQYF
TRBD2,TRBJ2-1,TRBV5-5,CASSLEITSGGADEQFF
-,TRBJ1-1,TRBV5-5,CASSLMMGGNTEAFF
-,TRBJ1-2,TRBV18,CASSGSDSYGYTF
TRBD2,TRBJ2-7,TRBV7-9,CASITLAGPSYEQYF
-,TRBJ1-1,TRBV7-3,CASSPRGRVTEAFF
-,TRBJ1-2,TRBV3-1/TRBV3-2,CASSPGQRYFYGYTF
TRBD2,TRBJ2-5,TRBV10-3,CAISASGGLNQETQYF
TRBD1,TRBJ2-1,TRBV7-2,CASSLAGTGTLGLNEQFF